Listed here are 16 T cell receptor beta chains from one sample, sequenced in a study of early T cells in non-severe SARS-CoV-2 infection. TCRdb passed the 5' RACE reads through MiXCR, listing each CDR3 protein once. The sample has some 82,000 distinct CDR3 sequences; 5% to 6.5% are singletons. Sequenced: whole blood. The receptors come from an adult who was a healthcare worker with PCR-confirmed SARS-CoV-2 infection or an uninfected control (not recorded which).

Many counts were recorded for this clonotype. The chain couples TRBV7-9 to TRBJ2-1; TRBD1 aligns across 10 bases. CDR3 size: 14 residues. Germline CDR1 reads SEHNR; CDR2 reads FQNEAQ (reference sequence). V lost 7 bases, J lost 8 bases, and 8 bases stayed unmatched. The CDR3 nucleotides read TGTGCCAGCACCTTGGGACAGGGGATAGATGAGCAGTTCTTC. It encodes CASTLGQGIDEQFF.

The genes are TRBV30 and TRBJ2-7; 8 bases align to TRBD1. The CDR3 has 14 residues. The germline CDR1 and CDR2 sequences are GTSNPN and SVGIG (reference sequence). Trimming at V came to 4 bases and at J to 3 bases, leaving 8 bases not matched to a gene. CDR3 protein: CAWNIGTGNYEQYF. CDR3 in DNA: TGTGCCTGGAATATCGGGACAGGAAACTACGAGCAGTACTTC. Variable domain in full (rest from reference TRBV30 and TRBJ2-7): SQTIHQWPATLVQPVGSPLSLECTVEGTSNPNLYWYRQAAGRGLQLLFYSVGIGQISSEVPQNLSASRPQDRQFILSSKKLLLSDSGFYLCAWNIGTGNYEQYFGPGTRLTVT.

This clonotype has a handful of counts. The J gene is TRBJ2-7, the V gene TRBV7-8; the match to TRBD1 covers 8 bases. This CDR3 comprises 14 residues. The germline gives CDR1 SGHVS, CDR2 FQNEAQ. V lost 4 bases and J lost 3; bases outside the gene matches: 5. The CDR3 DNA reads TGTGCCAGCAGCTGGGACAGGAAGAACTACGAGCAGTACTTC. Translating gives CASSWDRKNYEQYF. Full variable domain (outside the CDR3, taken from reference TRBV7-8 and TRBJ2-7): GAGVSQSPRYKVAKRGQDVALRCDPISGHVSLFWYQQALGQGPEFLTYFQNEAQLDKSGLPSDRFFAERPEGSVSTLKIQRTQQEDSAVYLCASSWDRKNYEQYFGPGTRLTVT.

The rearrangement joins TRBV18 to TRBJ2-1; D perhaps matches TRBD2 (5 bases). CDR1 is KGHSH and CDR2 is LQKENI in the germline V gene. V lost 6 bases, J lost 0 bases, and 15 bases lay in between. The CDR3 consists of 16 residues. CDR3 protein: CASSPGEPSSYNEQFF. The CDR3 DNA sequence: TGTGCCAGCTCTCCCGGGGAACCGAGCTCCTACAATGAGCAGTTCTTC.

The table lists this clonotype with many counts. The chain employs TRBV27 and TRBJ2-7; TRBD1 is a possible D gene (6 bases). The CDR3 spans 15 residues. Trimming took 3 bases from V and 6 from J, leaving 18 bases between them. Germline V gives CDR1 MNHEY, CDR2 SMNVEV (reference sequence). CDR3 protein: CASSFNGQRLREQYF. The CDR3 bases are TGTGCCAGCAGTTTCAATGGACAGAGATTACGCGAGCAGTACTTC.

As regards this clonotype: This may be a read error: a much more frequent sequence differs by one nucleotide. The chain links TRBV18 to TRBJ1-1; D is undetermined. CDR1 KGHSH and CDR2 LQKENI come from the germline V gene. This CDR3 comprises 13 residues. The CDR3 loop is CANSPSWDTEAFF. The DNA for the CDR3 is TGTGCCAACTCACCATCATGGGATACTGAAGCTTTCTTT.

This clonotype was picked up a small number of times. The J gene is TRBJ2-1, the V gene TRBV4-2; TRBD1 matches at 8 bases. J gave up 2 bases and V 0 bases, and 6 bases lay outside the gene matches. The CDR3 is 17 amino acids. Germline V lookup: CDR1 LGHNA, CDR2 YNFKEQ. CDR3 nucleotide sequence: TGTGCCAGCAGCCAAGAGCAGGGGGCTGGTCCCTACAATGAGCAGTTCTTC. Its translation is CASSQEQGAGPYNEQFF.

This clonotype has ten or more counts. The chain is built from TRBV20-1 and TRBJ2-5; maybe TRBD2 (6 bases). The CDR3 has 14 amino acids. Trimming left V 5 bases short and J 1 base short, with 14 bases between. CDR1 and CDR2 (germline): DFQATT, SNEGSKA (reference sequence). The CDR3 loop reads CSAHRAGSQETQYF. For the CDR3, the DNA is TGCAGTGCTCACCGGGCGGGGTCCCAAGAGACCCAGTACTTC.

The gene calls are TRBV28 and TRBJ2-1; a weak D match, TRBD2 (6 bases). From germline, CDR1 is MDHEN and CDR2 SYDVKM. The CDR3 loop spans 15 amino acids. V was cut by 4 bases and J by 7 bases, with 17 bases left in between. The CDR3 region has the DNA TGTGCCAGCAGTTCAATTTACGGGGGTAAGAATGAGCAGTTCTTC. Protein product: CASSSIYGGKNEQFF.

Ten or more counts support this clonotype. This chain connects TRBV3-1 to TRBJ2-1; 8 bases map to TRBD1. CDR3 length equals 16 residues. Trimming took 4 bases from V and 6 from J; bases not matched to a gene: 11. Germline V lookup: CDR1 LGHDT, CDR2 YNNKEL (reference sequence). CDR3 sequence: CASSRHLGQGANEQFF. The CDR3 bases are TGTGCCAGCAGCCGTCACCTAGGACAGGGTGCCAATGAGCAGTTCTTC.

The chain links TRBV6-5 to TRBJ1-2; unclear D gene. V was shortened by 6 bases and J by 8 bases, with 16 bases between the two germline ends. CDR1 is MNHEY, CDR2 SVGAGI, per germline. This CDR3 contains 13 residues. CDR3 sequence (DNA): TGTGCCAGCAGAGAGGACCTTAAACTAGGCTACACCTTC. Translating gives CASREDLKLGYTF.

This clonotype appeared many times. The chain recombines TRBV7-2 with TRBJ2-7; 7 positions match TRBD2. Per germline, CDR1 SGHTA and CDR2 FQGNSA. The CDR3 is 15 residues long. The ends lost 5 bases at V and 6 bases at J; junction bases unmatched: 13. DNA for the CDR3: TGTGCCAGCAGCACGACCGGGACTACTGTATTCGAGCAGTACTTC. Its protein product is CASSTTGTTVFEQYF.

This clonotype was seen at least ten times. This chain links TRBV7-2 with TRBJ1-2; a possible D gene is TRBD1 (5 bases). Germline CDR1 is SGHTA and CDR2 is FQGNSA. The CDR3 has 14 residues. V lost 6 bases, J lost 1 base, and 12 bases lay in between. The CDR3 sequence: CASSRTRDNYGYTF. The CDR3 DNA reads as TGTGCCAGCAGTCGTACCAGGGATAACTATGGCTACACCTTC.

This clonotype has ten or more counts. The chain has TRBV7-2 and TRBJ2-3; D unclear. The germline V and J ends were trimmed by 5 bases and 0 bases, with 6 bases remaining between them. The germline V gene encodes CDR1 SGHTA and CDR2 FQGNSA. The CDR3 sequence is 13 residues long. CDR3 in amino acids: CASSPYSTDTQYF. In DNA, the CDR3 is TGTGCCAGCAGCCCGTACAGCACAGATACGCAGTATTTT.

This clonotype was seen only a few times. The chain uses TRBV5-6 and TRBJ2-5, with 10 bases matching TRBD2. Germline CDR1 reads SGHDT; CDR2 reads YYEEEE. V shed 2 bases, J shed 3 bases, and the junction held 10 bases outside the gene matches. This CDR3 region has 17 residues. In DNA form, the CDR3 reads TGTGCCAGCAGCTTCCTCGGCAGTACTAGCGGGGAAGAGACCCAGTACTTC. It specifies CASSFLGSTSGEETQYF.

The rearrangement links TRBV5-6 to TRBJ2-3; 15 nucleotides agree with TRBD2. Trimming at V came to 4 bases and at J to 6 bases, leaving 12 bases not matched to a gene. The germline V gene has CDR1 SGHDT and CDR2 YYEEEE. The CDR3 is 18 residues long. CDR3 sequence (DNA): TGTGCCAGCAGCAACTACCCTGGACTAGCGGGAGGGCCGGATACGCAGTATTTT. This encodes CASSNYPGLAGGPDTQYF.